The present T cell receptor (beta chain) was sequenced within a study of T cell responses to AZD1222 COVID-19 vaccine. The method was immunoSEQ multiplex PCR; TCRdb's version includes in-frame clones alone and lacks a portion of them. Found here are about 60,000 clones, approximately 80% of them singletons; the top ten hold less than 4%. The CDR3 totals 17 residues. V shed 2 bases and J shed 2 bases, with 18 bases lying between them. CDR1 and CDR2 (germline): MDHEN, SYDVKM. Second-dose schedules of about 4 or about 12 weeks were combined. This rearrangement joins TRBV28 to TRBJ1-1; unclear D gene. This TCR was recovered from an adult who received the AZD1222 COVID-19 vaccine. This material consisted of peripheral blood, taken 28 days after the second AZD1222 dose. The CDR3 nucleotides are TGTGCCAGCAGTTTAATGGTCAAGGACCCGGGAAACACTGAAGCTTTCTTT. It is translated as CASSLMVKDPGNTEAFF.